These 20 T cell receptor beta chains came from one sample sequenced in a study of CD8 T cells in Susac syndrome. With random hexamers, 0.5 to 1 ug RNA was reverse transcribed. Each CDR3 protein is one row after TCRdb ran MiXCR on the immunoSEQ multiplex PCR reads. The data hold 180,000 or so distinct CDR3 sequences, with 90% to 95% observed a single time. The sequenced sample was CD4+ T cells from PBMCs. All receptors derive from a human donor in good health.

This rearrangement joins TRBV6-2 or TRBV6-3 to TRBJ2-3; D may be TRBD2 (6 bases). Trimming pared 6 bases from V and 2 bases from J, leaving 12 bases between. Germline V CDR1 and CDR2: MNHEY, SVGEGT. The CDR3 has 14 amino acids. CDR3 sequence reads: CASRSAGPTDTQYF. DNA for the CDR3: TGTGCCAGCAGATCCGCGGGGCCCACAGATACGCAGTATTTT.

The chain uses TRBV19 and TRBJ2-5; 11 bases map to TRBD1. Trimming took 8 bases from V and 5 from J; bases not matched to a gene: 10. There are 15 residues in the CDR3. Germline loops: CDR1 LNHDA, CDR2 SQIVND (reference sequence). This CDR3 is CASQGRDRGSETQYF. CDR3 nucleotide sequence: TGTGCCAGTCAAGGCCGGGACAGGGGGTCGGAGACCCAGTACTTC.

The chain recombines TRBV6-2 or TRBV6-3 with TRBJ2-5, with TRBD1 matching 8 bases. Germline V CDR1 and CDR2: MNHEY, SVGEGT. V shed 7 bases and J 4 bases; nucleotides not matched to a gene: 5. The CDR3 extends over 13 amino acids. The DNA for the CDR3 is TGTGCCAGCACCGGACAGGGAGCAGAGACCCAGTACTTC. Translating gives CASTGQGAETQYF.

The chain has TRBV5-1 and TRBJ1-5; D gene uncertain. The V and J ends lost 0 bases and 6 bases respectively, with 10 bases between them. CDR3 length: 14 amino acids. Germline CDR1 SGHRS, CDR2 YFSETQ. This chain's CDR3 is CASSLEGHGQPQHF. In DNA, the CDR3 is TGCGCCAGCAGCTTGGAAGGGCACGGTCAGCCCCAGCATTTT. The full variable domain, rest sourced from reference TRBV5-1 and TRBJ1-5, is KAGVTQTPRYLIKTRGQQVTLSCSPISGHRSVSWYQQTPGQGLQFLFEYFSETQRNKGNFPGRFSGRQFSNSRSEMNVSTLELGDSALYLCASSLEGHGQPQHFGDGTRLSIL.

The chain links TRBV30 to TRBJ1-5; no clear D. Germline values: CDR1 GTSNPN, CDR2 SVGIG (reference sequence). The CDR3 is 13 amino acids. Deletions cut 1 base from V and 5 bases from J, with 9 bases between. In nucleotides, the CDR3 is TGTGCCTGGAGTGGCAGGTCCTATCAGCCCCAGCATTTT. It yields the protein CAWSGRSYQPQHF.

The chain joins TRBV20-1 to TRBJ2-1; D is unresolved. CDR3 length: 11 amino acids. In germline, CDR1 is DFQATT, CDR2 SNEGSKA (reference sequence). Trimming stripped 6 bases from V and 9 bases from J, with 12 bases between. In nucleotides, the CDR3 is TGCAGTGCGGATGTGGTAGGTGAGCAGTTCTTC. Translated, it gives CSADVVGEQFF.

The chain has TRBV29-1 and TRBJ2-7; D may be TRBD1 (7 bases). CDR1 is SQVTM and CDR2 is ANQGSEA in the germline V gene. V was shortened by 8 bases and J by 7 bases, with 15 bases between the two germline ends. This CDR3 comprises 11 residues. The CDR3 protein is CSTGQGGEQYF. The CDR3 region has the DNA TGCAGCACCGGGCAGGGGGGTGAGCAGTACTTC.

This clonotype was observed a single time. CDR3 protein: CASSQGRTVRNTEAFF. The CDR3, as DNA: TGCGCCAGCAGCCAAGGTAGGACAGTTCGGAACACTGAAGCTTTCTTT. The genes are TRBV4-3 and TRBJ1-1; maybe TRBD1 (6 bases). The CDR3 loop spans 16 amino acids. Germline CDR1 reads LGHNA; CDR2 reads YSLEER. V lost 1 base and J lost 1, with 13 bases in between.

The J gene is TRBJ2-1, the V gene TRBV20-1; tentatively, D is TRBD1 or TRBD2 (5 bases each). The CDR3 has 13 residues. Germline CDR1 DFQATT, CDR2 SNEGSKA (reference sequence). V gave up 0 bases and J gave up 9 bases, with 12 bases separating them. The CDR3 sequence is CSARDRGPGEQFF. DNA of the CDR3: TGCAGTGCTAGAGATCGGGGCCCGGGTGAGCAGTTCTTC.

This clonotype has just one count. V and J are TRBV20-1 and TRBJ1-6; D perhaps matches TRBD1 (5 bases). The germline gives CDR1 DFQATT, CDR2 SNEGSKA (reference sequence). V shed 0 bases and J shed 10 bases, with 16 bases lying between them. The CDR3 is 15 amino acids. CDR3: CSARDQGRLVSPLHF. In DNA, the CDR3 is TGCAGTGCTAGAGATCAGGGACGTCTTGTGTCACCCCTCCACTTT.

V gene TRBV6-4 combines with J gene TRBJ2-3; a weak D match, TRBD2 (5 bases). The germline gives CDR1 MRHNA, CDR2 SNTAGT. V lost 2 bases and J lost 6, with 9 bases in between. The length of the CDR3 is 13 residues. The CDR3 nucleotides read TGTGCCAGCAGTGACCGGACGGGGGATACGCAGTATTTT. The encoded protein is CASSDRTGDTQYF.

CDR3 sequence reads: CASSVIQGARGYTF. The CDR3 DNA is TGTGCCAGCAGTGTCATACAGGGGGCGAGGGGCTACACCTTC. V usage is TRBV25-1 and J usage is TRBJ1-2; 9 nucleotides match TRBD1. CDR3 size: 14 residues. V shed 4 bases, J shed 8 bases, and the junction held 8 bases outside the gene matches. The germline V gene encodes CDR1 MGHDK and CDR2 SYGVNS.

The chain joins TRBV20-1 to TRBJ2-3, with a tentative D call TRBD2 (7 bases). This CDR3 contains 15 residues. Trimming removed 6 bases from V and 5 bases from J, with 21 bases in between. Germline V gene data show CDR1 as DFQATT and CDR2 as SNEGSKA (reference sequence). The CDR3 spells CSAAVRGGAKDTQYF. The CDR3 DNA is TGCAGTGCCGCCGTTCGAGGGGGGGCCAAAGATACGCAGTATTTT.

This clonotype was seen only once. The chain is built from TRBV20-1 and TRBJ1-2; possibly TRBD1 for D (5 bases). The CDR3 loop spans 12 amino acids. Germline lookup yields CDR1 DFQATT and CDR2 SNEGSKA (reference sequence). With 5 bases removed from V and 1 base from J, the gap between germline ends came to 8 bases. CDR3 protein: CSAVDSNYGYTF. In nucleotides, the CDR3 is TGCAGTGCTGTAGACAGTAACTATGGCTACACCTTC.

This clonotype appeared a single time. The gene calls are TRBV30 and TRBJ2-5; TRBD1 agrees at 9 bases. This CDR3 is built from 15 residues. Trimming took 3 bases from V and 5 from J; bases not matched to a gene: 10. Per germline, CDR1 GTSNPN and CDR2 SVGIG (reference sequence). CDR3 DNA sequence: TGTGCCTGGAGCAGGAGGACAGGGGAAAAGGAGACCCAGTACTTC. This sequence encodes CAWSRRTGEKETQYF.

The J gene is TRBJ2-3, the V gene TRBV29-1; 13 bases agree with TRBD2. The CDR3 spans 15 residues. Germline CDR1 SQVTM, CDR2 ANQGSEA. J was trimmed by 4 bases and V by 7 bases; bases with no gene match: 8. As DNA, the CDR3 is TGCAGCGCCTCCCGGACTAGCGGGGGCGCAGATACGCAGTATTTT. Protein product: CSASRTSGGADTQYF.

CDR3 coding DNA: TGTGCCAGCAGCTTTTCCCCAGCTTCAAACAATGAGCAGTTCTTC. Translation: CASSFSPASNNEQFF. This rearrangement joins TRBV7-6 to TRBJ2-1; no reliable D call. The germline V and J ends were trimmed by 3 bases and 5 bases, with 14 bases remaining between them. The CDR3 totals 15 residues. Germline-derived CDR1 and CDR2 are SGHVS and FNYEAQ.

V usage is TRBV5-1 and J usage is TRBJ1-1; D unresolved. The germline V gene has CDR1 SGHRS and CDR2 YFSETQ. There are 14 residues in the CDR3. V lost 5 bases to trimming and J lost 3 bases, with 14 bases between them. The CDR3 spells CASRTGGMDTEAFF. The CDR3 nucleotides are TGCGCCAGCAGGACCGGCGGGATGGACACTGAAGCTTTCTTT.

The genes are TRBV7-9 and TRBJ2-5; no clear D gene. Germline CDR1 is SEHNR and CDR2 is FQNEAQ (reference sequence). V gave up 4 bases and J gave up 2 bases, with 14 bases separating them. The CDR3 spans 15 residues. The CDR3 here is CASSSSRSKQETQYF. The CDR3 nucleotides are TGTGCCAGCAGCTCCTCCCGGTCTAAGCAAGAGACCCAGTACTTC.

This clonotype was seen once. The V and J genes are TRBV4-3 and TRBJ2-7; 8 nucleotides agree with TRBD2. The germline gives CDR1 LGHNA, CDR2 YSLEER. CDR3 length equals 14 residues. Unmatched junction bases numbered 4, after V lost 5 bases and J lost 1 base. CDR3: CASSIIAGSYEQYF. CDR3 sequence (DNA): TGCGCCAGCAGCATAATAGCGGGGTCCTACGAGCAGTACTTC.